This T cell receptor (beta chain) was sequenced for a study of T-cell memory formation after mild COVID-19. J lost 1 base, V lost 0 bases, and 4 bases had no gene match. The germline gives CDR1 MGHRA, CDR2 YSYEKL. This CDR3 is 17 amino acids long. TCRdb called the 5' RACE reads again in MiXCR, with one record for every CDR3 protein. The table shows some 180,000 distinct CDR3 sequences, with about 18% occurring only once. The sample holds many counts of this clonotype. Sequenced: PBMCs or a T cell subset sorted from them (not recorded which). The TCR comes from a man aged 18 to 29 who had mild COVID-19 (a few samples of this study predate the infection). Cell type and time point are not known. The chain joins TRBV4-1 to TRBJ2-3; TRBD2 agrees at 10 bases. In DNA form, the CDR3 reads TGCGCCAGCAGCCAAGATTGGACTAGCGGTGGCACAGATACGCAGTATTTT. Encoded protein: CASSQDWTSGGTDTQYF.